The 28 T cell receptor beta chains below come from one sample, sequenced in a study of blood T cell repertoires in COVID-19. Assay: immunoSEQ multiplex PCR; the TCRdb copy retains only in-frame clones and omits some. The sample gives 150,000 to 200,000 clones, approximately 80% of which show up once; approximately 6% is in the top ten. The source material was PBMCs or T cells enriched from blood (not recorded which). These receptors were taken from a man aged 40-49 years who had recovered from COVID-19.

The chain joins TRBV11-1 to TRBJ2-4; D unclear. Per germline, CDR1 SGHAT and CDR2 FQDESV (reference sequence). Trimming pared 5 bases from V and 9 bases from J, leaving 14 bases between. The CDR3 sequence is 13 residues long. Here the CDR3 DNA reads TGTGCCAGCAGCCGCTCCTATGTCGGCATTCAGTACTTC. Protein: CASSRSYVGIQYF. Variable domain in full (rest from reference TRBV11-1 and TRBJ2-4): EAEVAQSPRYKITEKSQAVAFWCDPISGHATLYWYRQILGQGPELLVQFQDESVVDDSQLPKDRFSAERLKGVDSTLKIQPAELGDSAMYLCASSRSYVGIQYFGAGTRLSVL.

This rearrangement joins TRBV19 to TRBJ1-1; TRBD1 agrees at 9 bases. V was clipped by 4 bases and J by 5 bases; unmatched bases: 5. Germline V gives CDR1 LNHDA, CDR2 SQIVND (reference sequence). The CDR3 extends over 14 amino acids. The CDR3 is CASSRTGARTEAFF. CDR3 sequence (DNA): TGTGCCAGTAGTAGGACAGGGGCGAGGACTGAAGCTTTCTTT. The full variable domain, with the rest looked up from reference TRBV19 and TRBJ1-1, is DGGITQSPKYLFRKEGQNVTLSCEQNLNHDAMYWYRQDPGQGLRLIYYSQIVNDFQKGDIAEGYSVSREKKESFPLTVTSAQKNPTAFYLCASSRTGARTEAFFGQGTRLTVV.

This sequence joins TRBV3-1 (or the pseudogene TRBV3-2) and TRBJ2-1; 11 nucleotides align to TRBD2. Germline V gene lookup returns CDR1 LGHDT and CDR2 YNNKEL (reference sequence). This CDR3 has 15 residues. V lost 4 bases to trimming and J lost 2 bases; unmatched junction nucleotides: 1. The CDR3 bases are TGTGCCAGCAGCCCGACTAGCGGGGCCTACAATGAGCAGTTCTTC. Protein: CASSPTSGAYNEQFF.

The rearrangement links TRBV13 to TRBJ1-1; maybe TRBD1 (5 bases). Germline V gene sequence: CDR1 PRHDT, CDR2 FYEKMQ (reference sequence). V lost 4 bases and J lost 8, with 17 bases in between. The CDR3 consists of 14 residues. The DNA of the CDR3 is TGTGCCAGCAGCTGGGAAAGGGGCAGGGCCGAAGCTTTCTTT. Translating it yields CASSWERGRAEAFF.

V and J are TRBV5-1 and TRBJ2-3, with a possible D match to TRBD1 (5 bases). V gave up 4 bases and J gave up 2 bases, with 11 bases separating them. In germline, CDR1 is SGHRS, CDR2 YFSETQ. This CDR3 is 14 amino acids long. CDR3 bases: TGCGCCAGCAGCCTACAGGTTGTCACAGATACGCAGTATTTT. It is translated as CASSLQVVTDTQYF.

The gene calls are TRBV7-8 and TRBJ2-1; 7 nucleotides line up with TRBD2. Per the germline V gene, CDR1 is SGHVS and CDR2 is FQNEAQ. This CDR3 spans 14 amino acids. V was pared by 5 bases and J by 6 bases, with 7 bases of the junction left unmatched. CDR3 nucleotides: TGTGCCAGCAGCCCATGGACTAGGACCAATGAGCAGTTCTTC. Translating it yields CASSPWTRTNEQFF.

The gene calls are TRBV25-1 and TRBJ2-2; 8 bases map to TRBD2. The trim removed 7 bases at V and 3 bases at J, leaving 4 bases unmatched. CDR3 length equals 14 residues. Germline assignment: CDR1 MGHDK and CDR2 SYGVNS. For the CDR3, the DNA is TGTGCCAGCACCTCGGGGGGGCACACCGGGGAGCTGTTTTTT. Protein: CASTSGGHTGELFF.

The chain uses TRBV29-1 and TRBJ1-1; D may be TRBD1 (5 bases). Germline values: CDR1 SQVTM, CDR2 ANQGSEA. The CDR3 length is 14 residues. Trimming cost V 1 base and J 5 bases, with 14 bases left between them. Here the CDR3 reads CSVEVRGVGTEAFF. The CDR3 DNA is TGCAGCGTTGAAGTTCGGGGGGTCGGAACTGAAGCTTTCTTT.

DNA of the CDR3: TGTGCCAGCAGTGAGAGAGCAGGGGGCACAGATACGCAGTATTTT. The encoded protein is CASSERAGGTDTQYF. The chain couples TRBV25-1 to TRBJ2-3; a possible D gene is TRBD1 (6 bases). The CDR3 is 15 amino acids. Deletions cut 3 bases from V and 1 base from J, with 11 bases between. Germline loops: CDR1 MGHDK, CDR2 SYGVNS.

The chain combines TRBV9 with TRBJ1-4, with D unclear. V was shortened by 0 bases and J by 8 bases, with 17 bases between the two germline ends. Per germline, CDR1 SGDLS and CDR2 YYNGEE. This CDR3 has 16 amino acids. The CDR3 region is CASSVVASEKREKLFF. The CDR3 DNA follows: TGTGCCAGCAGCGTAGTAGCGTCAGAGAAACGCGAAAAACTGTTTTTT.

V usage is TRBV18 and J usage is TRBJ1-1; D is unclear. V was pared by 3 bases and J by 2 bases, with 10 bases between. The V gene's germline CDR1 is KGHSH and CDR2 LQKENI. This CDR3 is 14 amino acids long. The CDR3 sequence: CASSPKATNTEAFF. The CDR3 DNA sequence: TGTGCCAGCTCACCGAAAGCGACTAACACTGAAGCTTTCTTT.

The chain is built from TRBV6-1 and TRBJ2-3; no firm D call. Trimming left V 0 bases short and J 4 bases short, with 5 bases between. The length of the CDR3 is 13 residues. Germline values: CDR1 MNHNS, CDR2 SASEGT. CDR3: CASSEARADTQYF. Written as DNA, the CDR3 is TGTGCCAGCAGTGAAGCACGGGCAGATACGCAGTATTTT.

The gene calls are TRBV5-1 and TRBJ1-1, with D possibly being TRBD1 (5 bases). V lost 2 bases to trimming and J lost 8 bases, with 13 bases between them. Germline lookup yields CDR1 SGHRS and CDR2 YFSETQ. The CDR3 totals 13 residues. The CDR3 DNA is TGCGCCAGCAGCTTTTCACGGGGGATGGAAGCTTTCTTT. Encoded protein: CASSFSRGMEAFF.

The chain joins TRBV5-1 to TRBJ1-1; maybe TRBD1 (6 bases). Germline V gene data show CDR1 as SGHRS and CDR2 as YFSETQ. The V and J ends lost 3 bases and 2 bases respectively, with 11 bases between them. CDR3 size: 14 residues. Here the CDR3 reads CASSWTAPNTEAFF. CDR3 nucleotide sequence: TGCGCCAGCAGCTGGACAGCCCCAAACACTGAAGCTTTCTTT.

The chain links TRBV7-3 to TRBJ2-1; weak D call: TRBD2 (5 bases). From germline, CDR1 is SGHTA and CDR2 FQGTGA. The germline V and J ends were trimmed by 2 bases and 0 bases, with 8 bases remaining between them. The CDR3 length is 15 residues. The CDR3 region has the DNA TGTGCCAGCAGCTTAGAGGGAAGCTCCTACAATGAGCAGTTCTTC. It specifies CASSLEGSSYNEQFF. The variable domain in full, completed from reference TRBV7-3 and TRBJ2-1, reads GAGVSQTPSNKVTEKGKYVELRCDPISGHTALYWYRQSLGQGPEFLIYFQGTGAADDSGLPNDRFFAVRPEGSVSTLKIQRTERGDSAVYLCASSLEGSSYNEQFFGPGTRLTVL.

The V call is TRBV27, the J call TRBJ1-5, with unresolved D. V lost 6 bases, J lost 4 bases, and 13 bases lay in between. Looked up from germline, CDR1 is MNHEY and CDR2 is SMNVEV (reference sequence). The CDR3 spans 14 residues. The CDR3 DNA follows: TGTGCCAGCAGGGGCCCCCAAAGGAATCAGCCCCAGCATTTT. Its protein is CASRGPQRNQPQHF.

This clone was detected a few times. The rearrangement links TRBV6-9 to TRBJ1-2, with 11 bases that match TRBD1. The germline gives CDR1 MNHGY, CDR2 SVAAGI. Germline trimming cut 9 bases from V and 5 bases from J; bases unmatched to any gene: 8. The CDR3 has 14 residues. CDR3 sequence (DNA): TGTGCCAGTAAACGGACAGGGGGCGGTTATGGCTACACCTTC. This translates into CASKRTGGGYGYTF.

The V call is TRBV5-6, the J call TRBJ2-2; a possible D gene is TRBD1 (6 bases). Germline CDR1 is SGHDT and CDR2 is YYEEEE. V shed 4 bases and J shed 5 bases, with 18 bases lying between them. This CDR3 is built from 16 residues. CDR3 amino acids: CASSATGNQKTGELFF. CDR3 nucleotide sequence: TGTGCCAGCAGCGCTACAGGGAATCAAAAGACCGGGGAGCTGTTTTTT.

The table lists this clone with a count of one. The rearrangement links TRBV9 to TRBJ2-3; TRBD2 might be the D (6 bases). Germline CDR1 reads SGDLS; CDR2 reads YYNGEE. Deletions cut 0 bases from V and 1 base from J, with 9 bases between. The length of the CDR3 is 15 residues. This chain's CDR3 is CASSVVGGGTDTQYF. CDR3 sequence (DNA): TGTGCCAGCAGCGTAGTAGGCGGGGGCACAGATACGCAGTATTTT.

The gene calls are TRBV5-1 and TRBJ1-2; 11 nucleotides line up with TRBD1. CDR3 length: 16 residues. Germline lookup yields CDR1 SGHRS and CDR2 YFSETQ. V shed 4 bases, J shed 3 bases, and the junction held 8 bases outside the gene matches. Here the CDR3 reads CASSPRDRGSDYGYTF. CDR3 DNA: TGCGCCAGCAGCCCCCGGGACAGGGGGTCGGACTATGGCTACACCTTC.

The DNA for the CDR3 is TGCGCCAGCAGCACAAGTCCGGGACAGTTTGCAACTAATGAAAAACTGTTTTTT. Its translation: CASSTSPGQFATNEKLFF. This chain uses TRBV5-1 with TRBJ1-4; 7 positions match TRBD1. The junction had 12 bases not matched to a gene; V was cut back by 4 bases and J by 0 bases. Germline lookup yields CDR1 SGHRS and CDR2 YFSETQ. The CDR3 sequence is 18 residues long.

This clone was recorded once. The chain employs TRBV13 and TRBJ2-5; TRBD2 aligns across 8 bases. The germline V gene has CDR1 PRHDT and CDR2 FYEKMQ (reference sequence). CDR3 length equals 13 residues. V gave up 8 bases and J gave up 2 bases; unmatched junction bases: 4. The CDR3 DNA reads as TGTGCCAGCCGAGGGACTAGTCAAGAGACCCAGTACTTC. This encodes CASRGTSQETQYF.

V gene TRBV6-5 combines with J gene TRBJ1-6, with 8 bases identical to TRBD1. CDR3 length equals 14 residues. Germline CDR1 and CDR2: MNHEY and SVGAGI. V was clipped by 6 bases and J by 11 bases; unmatched bases: 9. The CDR3 protein is CASSADRATPPLHF. In DNA form, the CDR3 reads TGTGCCAGCAGCGCGGACAGGGCAACACCACCCCTCCACTTT.

The genes are TRBV12-3 or TRBV12-4 and TRBJ1-6; tentatively, D is TRBD1 (6 bases). The CDR3 is made up of 13 amino acids. The V gene lost 11 bases and the J gene lost 7 bases, with 15 bases spanning the gap. This CDR3 reads CALGGGGNSPLHF. The CDR3 coding sequence is TGTGCCCTCGGGGGGGGCGGAAATTCACCCCTCCACTTT.

The chain is built from TRBV5-1 and TRBJ2-2; D is unclear. This CDR3 spans 13 amino acids. Germline V gives CDR1 SGHRS, CDR2 YFSETQ. Trimming left V 0 bases short and J 4 bases short, with 4 bases between. In DNA form, the CDR3 reads TGCGCCAGCAGCTTGGTAGTCACCGGGGAGCTGTTTTTT. Its protein product is CASSLVVTGELFF.

The chain joins TRBV14 to TRBJ1-1; the D is unclear. This CDR3 has 13 residues. CDR1 is SGHDN, CDR2 FVKESK, per germline. Trimming took 0 bases from V and 1 from J, leaving 3 bases between them. This CDR3 reads CASSQEANTEAFF. For the CDR3, the DNA is TGTGCCAGCAGCCAAGAAGCGAACACTGAAGCTTTCTTT. Combining the CDR3 with reference TRBV14 and TRBJ1-1 gives the whole variable domain EAGVTQFPSHSVIEKGQTVTLRCDPISGHDNLYWYRRVMGKEIKFLLHFVKESKQDESGMPNNRFLAERTGGTYSTLKVQPAELEDSGVYFCASSQEANTEAFFGQGTRLTVV.

The chain links TRBV28 to TRBJ2-1; 13 bases match TRBD2. The CDR3 is 16 amino acids. The V and J ends lost 6 bases and 5 bases, in that order; junction bases with no gene match: 7. Per the germline V gene, CDR1 is MDHEN and CDR2 is SYDVKM. CDR3 in amino acids: CASSPGLAGYNNEQFF. The CDR3 DNA follows: TGTGCCAGCAGCCCGGGACTAGCGGGGTATAACAATGAGCAGTTCTTC.

The chain combines TRBV13 with TRBJ2-1; a possible D gene is TRBD2 (5 bases). Trimming shortened V by 3 bases and J by 9 bases, and 15 bases separated the two germline ends. The CDR3 sequence is 14 residues long. Germline values: CDR1 PRHDT, CDR2 FYEKMQ (reference sequence). The CDR3 sequence is CASSFSEGVGEQFF. In nucleotides, the CDR3 is TGTGCCAGCAGCTTTAGCGAAGGCGTGGGTGAGCAGTTCTTC. The complete variable domain, with remaining parts taken from reference TRBV13 and TRBJ2-1, reads AAGVIQSPRHLIKEKRETATLKCYPIPRHDTVYWYQQGPGQDPQFLISFYEKMQSDKGSIPDRFSAQQFSDYHSELNMSSLELGDSALYFCASSFSEGVGEQFFGPGTRLTVL.